This entry concerns a single T cell receptor (beta chain). CDR3 length equals 14 residues. V was pared by 5 bases and J by 7 bases, with 17 bases between. The V gene's germline CDR1 is SGHTA and CDR2 FQGNSA. Study processing details: The assay estimated nucleated cells by amplifying reference gene primers. Profiled with immunoSEQ multiplex PCR; TCRdb holds only in-frame clones, not every one. That table furnishes V, J and clone size, whereas the DNA furnished D and trimming. The sample lists 120,000 or so clones, 80% seen once, with approximately 16% in the top ten. This sample is drawn from a study of blood T cell repertoires in COVID-19. Across the whole study: Specimens from acute and convalescent COVID-19 originated in the United States, Italy and Spain. Sources were T cells, B-cell-depleted T cells, or PBMCs; the material itself was cDNA or gDNA.

The rearrangement joins TRBV7-2 to TRBJ1-1, with D maybe TRBD1 (6 bases). The sequence was collected from a man between 60 and 70 years old with active or convalescent COVID-19. The sequenced material came from peripheral blood. CDR3: CASSPDGGRGEAFF. The CDR3 region has the DNA TGTGCCAGCAGCCCGGATGGGGGCAGGGGTGAAGCTTTCTTT.